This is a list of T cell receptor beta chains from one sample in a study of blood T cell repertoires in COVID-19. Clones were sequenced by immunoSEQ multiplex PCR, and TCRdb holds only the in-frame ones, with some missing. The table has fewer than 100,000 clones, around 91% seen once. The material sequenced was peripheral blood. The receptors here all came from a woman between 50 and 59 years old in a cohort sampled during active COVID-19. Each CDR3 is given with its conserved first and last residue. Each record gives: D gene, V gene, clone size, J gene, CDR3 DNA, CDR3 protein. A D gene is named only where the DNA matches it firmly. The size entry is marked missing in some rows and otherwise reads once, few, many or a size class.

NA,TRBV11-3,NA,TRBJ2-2,TGTGCCAGCAGCCGCCCCTTGGGGGGCACCGGGGAGCTGTTTTTT,CASSRPLGGTGELFF
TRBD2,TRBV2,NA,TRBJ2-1,TGTGCCAGCAGTGCCTTACTAGCGGGAAAAAATGAGCAGTTCTTC,CASSALLAGKNEQFF
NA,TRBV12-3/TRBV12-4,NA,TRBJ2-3,TGTGCCAGCAGTTCAGGACACTCAAGGCAGTATTTT,CASSSGHSRQYF
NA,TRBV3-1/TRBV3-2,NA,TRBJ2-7,TGTGCCAGCAGCCAAGGACAGGTCTACGAGCAGTACTTC,CASSQGQVYEQYF
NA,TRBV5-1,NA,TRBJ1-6,TGCGCCAGCAGCTTGGGACAGCCGAGCTCCTATAATTCACCCCTCCACTTT,CASSLGQPSSYNSPLHF
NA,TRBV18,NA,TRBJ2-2,TGTGCCAGCTCACATTTCGGGGGGCCTGCGAACACCGGGGAGCTGTTTTTT,CASSHFGGPANTGELFF
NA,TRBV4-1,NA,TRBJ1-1,TGCGCCAGCAGCCAAGATCTTCTGAACACTGAAGCTTTCTTT,CASSQDLLNTEAFF
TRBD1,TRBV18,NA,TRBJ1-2,TGTGCCAGCTCCCCCGGTCGAGTCTTGGGGACAGGGTCTGGCGGCTACACCTTC,CASSPGRVLGTGSGGYTF
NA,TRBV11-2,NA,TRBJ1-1,TGTGCCAGCAGCTTAATTTGGGGGGGAGCTTTCTTT,CASSLIWGGAFF
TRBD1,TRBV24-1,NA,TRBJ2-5,TGTGCCACCAGTGATTCCACAGGGGCCCTGGACCGAGAGACCCAGTACTTC,CATSDSTGALDRETQYF
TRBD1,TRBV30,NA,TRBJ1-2,TGTGCCTGGAGGGGAGGGACAGGGGTAGGTGGCTACACCTTC,CAWRGGTGVGGYTF
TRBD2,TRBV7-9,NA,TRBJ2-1,TGTGCCAGCAGCTCACTAGCGGGAGGCCACAATGAGCAGTTCTTC,CASSSLAGGHNEQFF
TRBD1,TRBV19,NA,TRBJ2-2,TGTGCCATAAAGACAGGGGGCGTTGCCGGGGAGCTGTTTTTT,CAIKTGGVAGELFF
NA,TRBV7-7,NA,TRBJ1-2,TGTGCTAGCAGCACGAGGAGGGCAAGGGGTGATGGCTACACCTTC,CASSTRRARGDGYTF
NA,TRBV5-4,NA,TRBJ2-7,TGTGCCAGCAGCCAAGACAGGTGGAGCTCCTACGAGCAGTACTTC,CASSQDRWSSYEQYF
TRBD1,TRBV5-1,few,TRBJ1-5,TGCGCCAGCAGCTTGGGACAGGGTCTAAATCAGCCCCAGCATTTT,CASSLGQGLNQPQHF
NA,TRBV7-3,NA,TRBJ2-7,TGTGCCAGCAGCTTAGGACAGAGCGACGAGCAGTACTTC,CASSLGQSDEQYF
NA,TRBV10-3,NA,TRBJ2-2,TGTGCCACCCTTTCGGAGAACCTGAACACCGGGGAGCTGTTTTTT,CATLSENLNTGELFF
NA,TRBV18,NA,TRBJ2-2,TGTGCCAGCTCACCGAGAACCGGGACAACGAACACCGGGGAGCTGTTTTTT,CASSPRTGTTNTGELFF
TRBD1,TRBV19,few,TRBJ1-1,TGTGCCAGTAGTATCGGGGACAGGGGGGTCACTGAAGCTTTCTTT,CASSIGDRGVTEAFF
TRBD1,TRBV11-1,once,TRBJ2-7,TGTGCCAGCAGGCAACAGGGGTCAGGATACGAGCAGTACTTC,CASRQQGSGYEQYF
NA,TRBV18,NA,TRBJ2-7,TGTGCCAGCTCAAGGGGGACAACCTACGAGCAGTACTTC,CASSRGTTYEQYF
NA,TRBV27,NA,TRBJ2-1,TGTGCCAGCAGTTCCCGCGGCAATGCCTACAATGAGCAGTTCTTC,CASSSRGNAYNEQFF
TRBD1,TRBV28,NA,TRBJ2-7,TGTGCCAGCACAGCCAGGGGGAACTACGAGCAGTACTTC,CASTARGNYEQYF
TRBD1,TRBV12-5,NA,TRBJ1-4,TGTGCTAGTGGTTCGGACAGGGGCGGAAAGAAACTGTTTTTT,CASGSDRGGKKLFF
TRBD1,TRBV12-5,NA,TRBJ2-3,TGTGCTAGTGGTACCGGACAGGGGACAGATACGCAGTATTTT,CASGTGQGTDTQYF
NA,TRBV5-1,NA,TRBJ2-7,TGCGCCAGCAGCTTGGCCGGGGGTGACTACGAGCAGTACTTC,CASSLAGGDYEQYF
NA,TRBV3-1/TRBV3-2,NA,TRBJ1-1,TGTGCCAGCAGCTTACGGGGGGGGAACACTGAAGCTTTCTTT,CASSLRGGNTEAFF
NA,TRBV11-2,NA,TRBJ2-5,TGTGCCAGCAGCTTAGATATTTGGACTCCCCGTGAGACCCAGTACTTC,CASSLDIWTPRETQYF
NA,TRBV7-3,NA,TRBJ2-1,TGTGCCAGCAGCCCCCTTGGGGTGGAGGGCCTCGAGCAGTTCTTC,CASSPLGVEGLEQFF
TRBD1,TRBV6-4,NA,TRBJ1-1,TGTGCCAGCAGTGAGACAGGGCTAAACACTGAAGCTTTCTTT,CASSETGLNTEAFF
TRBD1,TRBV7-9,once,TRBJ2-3,TGTGCCAGCAGCTTAGGCGGGACAGGGATGGATACGCAGTATTTT,CASSLGGTGMDTQYF
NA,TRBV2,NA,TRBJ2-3,TGTGCCAGCAGTGGGCCCGGCGGAACAGATACGCAGTATTTT,CASSGPGGTDTQYF
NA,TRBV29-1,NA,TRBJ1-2,TGCAGCGTTGAAGCGGCAGGGCCAGGGGGCTACACCTTC,CSVEAAGPGGYTF
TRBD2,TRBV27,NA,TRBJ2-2,TGTGCCAGCTGCCCCGGACTAGCGGGGGTAACCGGGGAGCTGTTTTTT,CASCPGLAGVTGELFF
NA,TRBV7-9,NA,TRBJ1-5,TGTGCCAGCAGTCCCTCAGGGCAGCCCCAGCATTTT,CASSPSGQPQHF
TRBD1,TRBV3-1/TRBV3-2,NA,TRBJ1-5,TGTGCCAGCAGCCAAGCGACAGGGGGCAATCAGCCCCAGCATTTT,CASSQATGGNQPQHF
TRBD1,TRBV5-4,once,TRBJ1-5,TGTGCCAGCAGCTTGTACCCTCCGGGACAGGGGGCGAGCAATCAGCCCCAGCATTTT,CASSLYPPGQGASNQPQHF
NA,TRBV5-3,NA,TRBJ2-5,TGTGCCAGAAGCTTGCCGATACAGGGATCGATTATTTCGCGGGCCCAAGAGACCCAGTACTTC,CARSLPIQGSIISRAQETQYF
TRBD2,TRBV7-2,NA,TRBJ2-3,TGTGCCAGCAGCTTTTCTAGCGGGGGGAAAGATACGCAGTATTTT,CASSFSSGGKDTQYF
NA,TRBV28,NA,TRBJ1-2,TGTGCCAGCAGTTTAAGCGTAGCTAACTATGGCTACACCTTC,CASSLSVANYGYTF
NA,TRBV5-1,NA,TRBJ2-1,TGCGCCAGCAGCTTGGGGCGGACAGCCAATGAGCAGTTCTTC,CASSLGRTANEQFF
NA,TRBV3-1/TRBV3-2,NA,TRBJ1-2,TGTGCCAGCAGCCAGGACATAGACTATGGCTACACCTTC,CASSQDIDYGYTF
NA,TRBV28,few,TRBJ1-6,TGTGCCAGCAGTTCCTCCAGGGGTTGGTCACCCCTCCACTTT,CASSSSRGWSPLHF
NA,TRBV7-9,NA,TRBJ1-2,TGTGCCAGCAGCCGGACAGAGAATGGCTACACCTTC,CASSRTENGYTF
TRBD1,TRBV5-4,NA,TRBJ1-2,TGTGCCAGCAGCTCCCCATCGACAGGGGACTATGGCTACACCTTC,CASSSPSTGDYGYTF
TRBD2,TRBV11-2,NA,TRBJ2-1,TGTGCCAGCCGATCGGTGGGGCGCGGGAGAGTTTACAATGAGCAGTTCTTC,CASRSVGRGRVYNEQFF
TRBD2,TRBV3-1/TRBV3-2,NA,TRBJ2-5,TGTGCCAGCAGCCAAGGTTTAGCGGGAGGGGAGGAAGAGACCCAGTACTTC,CASSQGLAGGEEETQYF
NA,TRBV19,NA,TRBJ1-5,TGTGCCAGTAGTCCCGGGGGTACGGTGTCCAATCAGCCCCAGCATTTT,CASSPGGTVSNQPQHF
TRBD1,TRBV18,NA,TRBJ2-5,TGTGCCAGCTCGCACCCAGGGGGCCAAGAGACCCAGTACTTC,CASSHPGGQETQYF
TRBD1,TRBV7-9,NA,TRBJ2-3,TGTGCCAGCACTTATACAGGGGTTCAAGCAGATACGCAGTATTTT,CASTYTGVQADTQYF
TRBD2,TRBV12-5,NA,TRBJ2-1,TGTGCTAGTTGCTTGGGACTAGCGGGGGGTACGGGCTACAATGAGCAGTTCTTC,CASCLGLAGGTGYNEQFF
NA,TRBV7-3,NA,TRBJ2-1,TGTGCCAGCAGCCCTGCCTCAGGGTCCAATGAGCAGTTCTTC,CASSPASGSNEQFF
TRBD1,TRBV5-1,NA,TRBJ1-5,TGCGCCAGCAGCTTAGGGGACAGGGATCAGCCCCAGCATTTT,CASSLGDRDQPQHF
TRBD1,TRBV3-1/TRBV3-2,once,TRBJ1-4,TGTGCCAGCAGCCCAACAGGGGGACCTAATGAAAAACTGTTTTTT,CASSPTGGPNEKLFF
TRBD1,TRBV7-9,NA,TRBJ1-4,TGTGCCAGCAGCCCACAGGGGGCCGTTGAAAAACTGTTTTTT,CASSPQGAVEKLFF
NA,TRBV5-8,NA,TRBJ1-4,TGTGCCAGCCTGAGGCCTAGGAATGAAAAACTGTTTTTT,CASLRPRNEKLFF
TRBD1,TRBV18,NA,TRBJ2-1,TGTGCCAGCTCACTGGGACAGGGACCCTACAATGAGCAGTTCTTC,CASSLGQGPYNEQFF
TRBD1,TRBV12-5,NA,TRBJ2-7,TGTGCTAGTGGTTTGGTACAACAGGGGGGAGAGCAGTACTTC,CASGLVQQGGEQYF
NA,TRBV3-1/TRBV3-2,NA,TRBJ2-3,TGTGCCAGCAGCCAAGGGCCTACAGCGGATTTT,CASSQGPTADF